This TCR beta chain was obtained from a study of shared clonotypes between healthy human individuals. TCRdb's copy holds only in-frame clones and misses some; the assay was immunoSEQ multiplex PCR. This sample has 2 million to 3 million clones, with 80% to 95% found just once. V lost 7 bases, J lost 3 bases, and 16 bases lay in between. Germline V gives CDR1 LNHDA, CDR2 SQIVND (reference sequence). The CDR3 runs 15 residues. Sequenced: naive CD4+ T cells from PBMCs. Subset meaning: CD45RA+ positively selected. The source is a man aged 18 to 35 in good health. Some clones in this sample may be carry-over from other donors' samples. The V and J genes are TRBV19 and TRBJ1-3; D call uncertain. The CDR3 DNA reads TGTGCCAGTACGGGCCCAAGACGGTTTGGAAACACCATATATTTT. It encodes CASTGPRRFGNTIYF.